This TCR beta chain appears in the sequencing data of a study of T cells after posttransplantation cyclophosphamide. Data came from immunoSEQ multiplex PCR; TCRdb stores just in-frame clones and leaves some out. The table lists around 9,400 clones, 89% of them singletons. A note on this clone: What it binds is unknown.

Findings and limits, study-wide: TRB clonality was highly associated with recipient CMV seropositivity and reactivation. Skin or GI-infiltrating T cells shared few TRB sequences with blood. Donor CD8+ memory clones often dominated recipient blood repertoires at later times.

Control samples came 1 year after myeloablative marrow transplants with methotrexate plus calcineurin inhibitor. The clonotype was recovered from a male patient aged 45-60 years who received an allogeneic stem cell transplant from an unrelated donor, was CMV-positive, and had chronic GVHD only. The T cells may partly be graft donor cells. The sequencing here drew on PBMCs, taken around 450 days after allogeneic stem cell transplant with calcineurin inhibitor and methotrexate.

Written as DNA, the CDR3 is TGCGCCAGCAACCCCCTGGGACAGGGGAGGTACGCTGGGGCCAACGTCCTGACTTTC. This encodes CASNPLGQGRYAGANVLTF. The V and J genes are TRBV4-3 and TRBJ2-6; 10 positions match TRBD1. The V segment lost 7 bases and the J segment 2 bases; nucleotides outside the gene matches: 14. Germline-derived CDR1 and CDR2 are LGHNA and YSLEER. This CDR3 has 19 residues.